This TCR beta chain stems from a study of cytomegalovirus exposure and HLA in healthy donors (dated by TCRdb to the late 2010s). Study-level background: An earlier analysis of approximately 550 of the donors reported approximately 290 Gb of sequence data and 117 million unique TCR beta sequences from approximately 180 million T cells. Roughly 320 gigabases of sequencing data and around 88 million unique TCR sequences made up an early release that covered around 640 HLA-typed donors. Of the 350 to 400 genotyped donors, 81% fell in the genetic ancestry cluster associated with self-reported Caucasian donors. The study aimed to test whether cataloging public T cell receptors could reveal signatures of past pathogen exposure. The T cell repertoires of 550 to 850 subjects were profiled by immunosequencing and related to cytomegalovirus serostatus. In addition to the first cohort of 666 subjects, a separate validation cohort of 120 different subjects was used. The study combined high-throughput TCR immunosequencing, statistical association of individual TCRs with disease status, and machine learning to predict cytomegalovirus infection status. To study patterns of TCR occurrence, a later analysis re-analyzed previously published TCR beta repertoires from just over 650 donors and added high-resolution HLA genotyping. Rather than drawing on any new phenotypic data, the later analysis identified candidate immune exposures from TCR beta sequences and the way those sequences occurred across donors. An earlier analysis of about 600 of the donors used high-throughput TCR beta sequencing to judge whether each TCR beta V gene segment behaved as functional or pseudogenic. Alongside the repertoire data, information on donor age, sex, ethnicity and CMV serostatus was compiled. A later genetic analysis took genome-wide SNP genotypes for about three fifths of the roughly 670 donors and used that subset as a discovery cohort. Every repertoire in the discovery cohort had been generated on one and the same sequencing platform. HLA typing covered class I and class II loci at four-digit resolution. The number of typed donors differed by locus: 629-630 for A, B, C, DRB1 and DQB1; some 540 for DQA1; approximately 610 for DPA1; and 450 to 480 for DPB1. Several DR-DQ haplotypes were treated as single units for association and clustering because of strong linkage in the cohort. On average, roughly 240,000 unique TCR beta nucleotide sequences were sequenced per donor among a few hundred genotyped donors of the cohort, with roughly 18% of those sequences being non-productive.

A remark on this clone: No cognate antigen has been identified for it. Base quality data are lacking; no much larger clone is found one base away.

The cohort consisted of hundreds of healthy bone marrow donors. At the time of sampling, every cohort member was nominally healthy, though immune exposures that went unrecorded were likely present. The donor tested CMV seropositive, placing the donor among the approximately 290 seropositive members of the cohort. A peripheral blood sample was provided by each donor, and peripheral blood mononuclear cells were used for TCR beta sequencing. Genomic DNA extraction from the blood cell samples was performed with the Qiagen DNeasy Blood Extraction Kit. To prepare the library, the immunoSEQ multiplex PCR assay was applied. The multiplex PCR relied on a mix of 60 forward primers for TCR Vbeta segments and 13 reverse primers for TCR Jbeta segments. Amplification of the CDR3 region of rearranged TCR beta genes was performed with a multiplex PCR assay on genomic DNA. On the Illumina HiSeq System, the amplified TCR beta libraries were sequenced as 87-base-pair reads. In the authors' own workflow: A later analysis counted about 80 million unique TCR beta chains across the 666 repertoires, and 10 million to 11 million of these chains were shared by at least two donors. To remove PCR and sequencing errors, raw reads were error-corrected and collapsed into unique sequences using a nearest-neighbor algorithm that merged closely related sequences. To assign V, D and J gene segments, CDR3 sequences were aligned to IMGT reference sequences. Each retained sequence needed at least a six-nucleotide match to both a V gene segment and a J gene segment. A rearrangement was called productive if the CDR3 had no stop codons and remained in frame with V and J, and every other rearrangement was called non-productive. CDR3 was defined according to IMGT convention as the region running from the second conserved V-encoded cysteine to the conserved J-encoded phenylalanine. Sequences without an unambiguous match to a single V gene segment were excluded from the earlier analysis of a few hundred of the donors. An earlier analysis of several hundred of the donors called V segments functional above 56.7% productive rearrangements and segregating when the between-donor standard deviation exceeded 5%. A statistical classification framework was developed to diagnose cytomegalovirus status using the catalog of TCR beta chain sequences. In a later analysis, V and J genes were assigned by comparing TCR nucleotide sequences against IMGT/GENE-DB human TR gene sequences. In a later analysis, CDR3 sequences and most-parsimonious VDJ recombination scenarios were assigned using the TCRdist pipeline. In a later analysis, each TCR beta chain was defined by its CDR3 amino acid sequence together with its V-gene family, and reads without a unique V-gene family were excluded. To address suspected cross-contamination and a sequencing artifact, a later analysis removed 450 to 700 highly shared, low-generation-probability nucleotide sequences. For each public chain, a later analysis derived a clonal expansion index from normalized ranks of inferred template counts within each repertoire. In a later analysis, generation probabilities were computed using a VDJ recombination model fitted to out-of-frame rearrangements, and the results were checked against IGoR. In a later analysis, hypergeometric tests were used to score TCR-TCR, TCR-HLA and TCR-CMV co-occurrence, with a repertoire-size bias correction applied to TCR pairs. In a later analysis, false discovery rates were estimated by permuting HLA or CMV assignments 20 times. In a later analysis, co-occurring TCRs were grouped with DBSCAN, and TCRdist sequence similarity was added when clustering was performed within HLA-allele-positive subsets. Co-occurrence clustering excluded repertoires with fewer than 30,000 or more than 120,000 public chains, plus five with anomalous nucleotide sharing. Sourced from immuneACCESS, this table was stored by TCRdb with only in-frame sequences that have V and J called. A share of the clones is absent; for the studies checked, an unresolved V gene accounts for under half, and the remainder has no known explanation. The DNA was the basis for D and trimming; V, J and clone size are from that table. This sample has around 180,000 clones in its table, and approximately 80% of those were observed once. The top ten clones comprise about 7% of the sample.

The investigation overall reported the following: A later analysis reported that several top co-occurrence clusters appeared linked to parvovirus B19, influenza, CMV and Epstein-Barr virus. The authors suggested that the approach could potentially be extended to other disease states and immunological phenotypes. In an earlier analysis of some 500 of the donors, most TCR beta V segments appeared in productive rearrangements about 87% or about 30% of the time, broadly matching IMGT annotations. Compared with equally common non-associated chains, HLA-associated TCR beta chains in a later analysis were more clonally expanded and had lower generation probabilities. Roughly uniform sequencing depth across donors was assumed in presence/absence analyses, although this assumption may not hold. Compared with the approximately 670-donor mean, donors in an Asian-associated ancestry cluster had fewer N-insertions in productive TCRs, according to a later genetic analysis. In this cohort, only TCR beta chains were sequenced, and detectable features were limited by the absence of alpha or paired-chain data. Because counts were too low, seventeen rarely observed V segments, including chromosome 9 orphons, were excluded from the earlier analysis of some 590 of the donors. The study listed approximately 150 TCR beta chains as associated with cytomegalovirus. Across donors, most TCR sequences were observed very rarely, whereas some public TCRs were present in many individuals. Because HLA typing was missing for some donors at each locus, association tests included only the typed subset. According to a later analysis, TCR association rates differed among HLA loci, with DRB1 alleles showing the most associated TCRs and HLA-C alleles showing the fewest. A further reported finding was that TCR beta sequences accurately predicted the HLA-A and HLA-B alleles for most subjects in the first cohort. Some IMGT-functional V segments, including TRBV6-2 and TRBV6-3, could not be distinguished by the 87-base-pair reads and were therefore excluded. Correlated functional status among segregating V segments might be attributable to linkage disequilibrium, but an unknown experimental factor could not be ruled out. The sequencing pipeline was judged likely to have produced a cluster of highly shared sequence variants as a technical artifact. CMV serostatus was the only immune exposure information available for the cohort. At a false discovery rate of 0.05, a later analysis linked some 18,000 TCR beta sequences to specific HLA alleles. Assigning TCR associations to individual alleles was difficult when HLA alleles, especially DR and DQ, strongly co-occurred. In both the original and validation cohorts, the classifier was reported to diagnose cytomegalovirus status with high specificity and sensitivity. A later analysis found that most CMV-associated TCR beta chains appeared HLA-restricted, with HLA associations seemingly driven largely by CMV exposure. Three of the identified cytomegalovirus-associated TCR beta chains were confirmed in vitro to be specific for cytomegalovirus antigens. A later genetic analysis associated a missense DCLRE1C variant with V-gene and J-gene trimming of TCR beta chains, and an independent cohort replicated the association.

Taken from the germline V gene, the CDR1 and CDR2 loops are SGHNT and YENEEA. V and J are trimmed by 4 bases and 11 bases, and the gene matches miss 7 bases of the junction. The CDR3 runs 14 residues from the cysteine to the phenylalanine. The DNA shown is the 42-base CDR3, in frame from base 1. The sample was PBMCs. This clonotype originated in a man aged 25-45 years in good health and CMV-seropositive. The rearrangement combines TRBV11-3 with TRBJ2-3; 12 bases in between match TRBD2. The CDR3 in this case is CASSSRTSGVEQYF. The nucleotide sequence is given as TGTGCCAGCAGCTCCCGGACTAGCGGGGTAGAGCAGTATTTT. Where the CDR3 stops, the reference TRBV11-3 and TRBJ2-3 genes take over; the full variable domain is EAGVVQSPRYKIIEKKQPVAFWCNPISGHNTLYWYLQNLGQGPELLIRYENEEAVDDSQLPKDRFSAERLKGVDSTLKIQPAELGDSAVYLCASSSRTSGVEQYFGPGTRLTVL.